Listed here are 12 T cell receptor beta chains from one sample, sequenced in a study of beta chain features in type 1 diabetes. General study findings and limits: Within each of all four CD4+ subsets, Type 1 diabetes patients had TCRB CDR3s that were moderately but significantly shorter.

Since all of the isolated RNA was reverse transcribed, expressed TCRB transcripts were what got sequenced. TCRdb's table, derived via immunoSEQ multiplex PCR, lists solely in-frame clones and lacks some. The sample yields about 370,000 clones, 9.6% seen once. Which antigens these TCRs recognize remains unknown. The sequencing input was central memory CD4+ T cells from blood. Receptor source: a man aged 25-45 years with type 1 diabetes.

This clone occurred many times. This chain joins TRBV7-6 and TRBJ2-1; 10 nucleotides align to TRBD2. Germline V gene sequence: CDR1 SGHVS, CDR2 FNYEAQ. Germline trimming cut 3 bases from V and 4 bases from J; bases unmatched to any gene: 3. The CDR3 totals 15 residues. DNA for the CDR3: TGTGCCAGCAGCTTGAATAGCGGGGGGTACAATGAGCAGTTCTTC. Translation gives CASSLNSGGYNEQFF.

The genes are TRBV5-1 and TRBJ1-1; no definite D call. Germline V gives CDR1 SGHRS, CDR2 YFSETQ. This CDR3 has 13 residues. Trimming left V 1 base short and J 4 bases short, with 8 bases between. CDR3 bases: TGCGCCAGCAGCTTGACACAAGCCACTGAAGCTTTCTTT. Its translation: CASSLTQATEAFF.

J is TRBJ2-7 and V is TRBV2; tentatively, D is TRBD2 (6 bases). V was clipped by 11 bases and J by 7 bases, with 21 bases between them. The CDR3 spans 13 residues. In germline, CDR1 is SNHLY, CDR2 FYNNEI. In nucleotides, the CDR3 is TGTGCCTGTAATCCAGCCGGGGCGGGGGAGCAGTACTTC. It encodes CACNPAGAGEQYF.

This clone has a handful of counts. This sequence joins TRBV7-9 and TRBJ2-5, with D perhaps matching TRBD2 (6 bases). CDR1 is SEHNR, CDR2 FQNEAQ, per germline (reference sequence). The CDR3 spans 13 residues. Deletions cut 2 bases from V and 5 bases from J, with 9 bases between. CDR3 region: CASSLSGPETQYF. The CDR3 DNA sequence: TGTGCCAGCAGCTTAAGCGGGCCGGAGACCCAGTACTTC.

The chain uses TRBV13 and TRBJ2-1; perhaps D is TRBD1 or TRBD2 (7 bases each). CDR1 is PRHDT and CDR2 is FYEKMQ in the germline V gene (reference sequence). This CDR3 region has 18 residues. V lost 0 bases and J lost 8, with 23 bases in between. In nucleotides, the CDR3 is TGTGCCAGCAGCTTAGGAGGCGCGGGGAGGGGGCAATGGGATGAGCAGTTCTTC. It encodes CASSLGGAGRGQWDEQFF.

This clone was seen a handful of times. CDR3 sequence: CSVTGLIPSYNEQFF. The CDR3 bases are TGCAGCGTTACGGGCCTTATCCCCTCCTACAATGAGCAGTTCTTC. V is TRBV29-1 and J is TRBJ2-1; D unclear. Trimming took 5 bases from V and 0 from J, leaving 14 bases between them. Germline V lookup: CDR1 SQVTM, CDR2 ANQGSEA. CDR3 length equals 15 residues.

J is TRBJ1-2 and V is TRBV29-1; a weak D match, TRBD1 (6 bases). Germline V gene sequence: CDR1 SQVTM, CDR2 ANQGSEA. V was trimmed by 0 bases and J by 8 bases, leaving 10 bases between them. CDR3 length equals 12 residues. CDR3 sequence (DNA): TGCAGCGTTGAAGACAGGGGTGACGGCTACACCTTC. It specifies CSVEDRGDGYTF.

This clone has at least ten counts. The V call is TRBV27, the J call TRBJ2-5, with D perhaps matching TRBD2 (5 bases). The CDR3 is 14 amino acids. V lost 5 bases and J lost 0, with 10 bases in between. Germline assignment: CDR1 MNHEY and CDR2 SMNVEV (reference sequence). CDR3 sequence: CASSGLANQETQYF. DNA of the CDR3: TGTGCCAGCAGTGGGTTAGCGAACCAAGAGACCCAGTACTTC.

Only a few counts were recorded for this clone. V and J are TRBV15 and TRBJ2-3; a weak D match, TRBD1 (6 bases). The germline V and J ends were trimmed by 2 bases and 4 bases, with 16 bases remaining between them. Germline V lookup: CDR1 LNHNV, CDR2 YYDKDF (reference sequence). The CDR3 sequence is 16 residues long. CDR3 sequence (DNA): TGTGCCACCAGCAGAACGGTTATTGCAGGGGCAGATACGCAGTATTTT. It specifies CATSRTVIAGADTQYF.

The chain has TRBV7-2 and TRBJ2-5; 8 bases fit TRBD2. Germline lookup yields CDR1 SGHTA and CDR2 FQGNSA. The CDR3 is 14 amino acids. Unmatched junction bases numbered 10, after V lost 8 bases and J lost 5 bases. Here the CDR3 reads CASLVSGIGETQYF. As DNA, the CDR3 is TGTGCCAGCCTAGTTAGCGGGATCGGTGAGACCCAGTACTTC.

V usage is TRBV30 and J usage is TRBJ2-1; D remains ambiguous. This CDR3 region has 13 residues. The V and J ends lost 2 bases and 4 bases respectively, with 9 bases between them. Germline V lookup: CDR1 GTSNPN, CDR2 SVGIG (reference sequence). In nucleotides, the CDR3 is TGTGCCTGGAGTTTAGACGGTTACAATGAGCAGTTCTTC. Translating gives CAWSLDGYNEQFF.

This clone occurred a few times. CDR3 sequence reads: CASSARQGAEAFF. The CDR3 nucleotides read TGTGCCAGCAGTGCTCGACAGGGTGCTGAAGCTTTCTTT. The rearrangement uses TRBV2 and TRBJ1-1; 7 bases are shared with TRBD1. The CDR3 length is 13 residues. After removal of 4 bases from V and 6 bases from J, the junction contained 5 bases not matched to a gene. Looked up from germline, CDR1 is SNHLY and CDR2 is FYNNEI.